The rows below give T cell receptor beta chains drawn from one sample of a study of shared clonotypes between healthy human individuals. Some clones are missing from TCRdb's copy, which holds only in-frame ones; the method was immunoSEQ multiplex PCR. The table records 1,400,000 or so clones, 98% to 99% of them present only once. The sequenced sample was naive CD4+ T cells sorted from blood. Receptors were obtained from a man aged 30 to 39 in good health. Each CDR3 is given with its conserved first and last residue. D genes are given only for firm matches. The size of a clone is reported for some rows only, either as once, few or many, or as a class for expanded clones.

clone size: -
V gene: TRBV28
D gene: TRBD2
J gene: TRBJ2-1
CDR3 DNA: TGTGCCAGCGGGGGATCTAGCGGGGATATCAATGAGCAGTTCTTC
CDR3 protein: CASGGSSGDINEQFF

clone size: -
V gene: TRBV9
D gene: TRBD2
J gene: TRBJ2-7
CDR3 DNA: TGTGCCAGCAGCGTAGACCCTAGCGGGAGGGTTCGGTACGAGCAGTACTTC
CDR3 protein: CASSVDPSGRVRYEQYF

clone size: once
V gene: TRBV6-1
D gene: TRBD1
J gene: TRBJ2-7
CDR3 DNA: TGTGCCAGCACCATCCGGGACAGGGCCCCCGAGCAGTACTTC
CDR3 protein: CASTIRDRAPEQYF

clone size: -
V gene: TRBV14
D gene: TRBD2
J gene: TRBJ2-7
CDR3 DNA: TGTGCCAGCAGCCACGCGGGACTAGCGGGACGCAACGAGCAGTACTTC
CDR3 protein: CASSHAGLAGRNEQYF

clone size: -
V gene: TRBV11-2
D gene: -
J gene: TRBJ2-7
CDR3 DNA: TGTGCCAGCAGCTCCGGGGAGAGAGAAGGGTACTTC
CDR3 protein: CASSSGEREGYF

clone size: -
V gene: TRBV2
D gene: TRBD2
J gene: TRBJ2-5
CDR3 DNA: TGTGCCAGCAGTATACTAGCGGGTTCCCTTGAGACCCAGTACTTC
CDR3 protein: CASSILAGSLETQYF

clone size: -
V gene: TRBV7-3
D gene: TRBD1
J gene: TRBJ2-3
CDR3 DNA: TGTGCCAGCAGCCCACAAGGACAGGGTGGAGATACGCAGTATTTT
CDR3 protein: CASSPQGQGGDTQYF

clone size: -
V gene: TRBV10-1
D gene: -
J gene: TRBJ2-7
CDR3 DNA: TGCGCCAGCAGCGTCGGGGGTTCCACCTACGAGCAGTACTTC
CDR3 protein: CASSVGGSTYEQYF

clone size: once
V gene: TRBV6-5
D gene: -
J gene: TRBJ1-1
CDR3 DNA: TGTGCCAGCAGTTACCTGCAGGAGGGAGAGAAAGCTTTCTTT
CDR3 protein: CASSYLQEGEKAFF

clone size: -
V gene: TRBV10-1
D gene: -
J gene: TRBJ2-3
CDR3 DNA: TGCGCCAGCAGTGAGTTCAAATTCACAGATACGCAGTATTTT
CDR3 protein: CASSEFKFTDTQYF

clone size: once
V gene: TRBV30
D gene: -
J gene: TRBJ2-2
CDR3 DNA: TGTGCCTGGAGTCCCTTTAACGGGGAGCTGTTTTTT
CDR3 protein: CAWSPFNGELFF

clone size: once
V gene: TRBV6-5
D gene: -
J gene: TRBJ2-4
CDR3 DNA: TGTGCCAGCAGTCCAAGAGGGGTAGCCAAAAACATTCAGTACTTC
CDR3 protein: CASSPRGVAKNIQYF

clone size: -
V gene: TRBV18
D gene: -
J gene: TRBJ1-5
CDR3 DNA: TGTGCCAGCTCCACCGGGACGGAGCCCCAGCATTTT
CDR3 protein: CASSTGTEPQHF

clone size: -
V gene: TRBV29-1
D gene: TRBD2
J gene: TRBJ2-1
CDR3 DNA: TGCAGCGGATCGGGACTAGCGACCGTGGGAGCAGGGCAGTTCTTC
CDR3 protein: CSGSGLATVGAGQFF

clone size: -
V gene: TRBV9
D gene: -
J gene: TRBJ2-1
CDR3 DNA: TGTGCCAGCAGCGTAAAACTCCCGGGCGAGCAGTTCTTC
CDR3 protein: CASSVKLPGEQFF

clone size: once
V gene: TRBV9
D gene: -
J gene: TRBJ2-1
CDR3 DNA: TGTGCCAGCAGGGCCGGAGCGGGCGAGCAGTTCTTC
CDR3 protein: CASRAGAGEQFF

clone size: -
V gene: TRBV27
D gene: TRBD1
J gene: TRBJ2-2
CDR3 DNA: TGTGCCAGCAGTTCTCGACAGGGTTTAAACACCGGGGAGCTGTTTTTT
CDR3 protein: CASSSRQGLNTGELFF

clone size: -
V gene: TRBV5-1
D gene: -
J gene: TRBJ1-4
CDR3 DNA: TGCGCCAGCAGCTTGAAGGGTGGGGAAAAACTGTTTTTT
CDR3 protein: CASSLKGGEKLFF

clone size: -
V gene: TRBV5-1
D gene: -
J gene: TRBJ1-4
CDR3 DNA: TGCGCCAGCAGCTGGAACAACGATGAAAAACTGTTTTTT
CDR3 protein: CASSWNNDEKLFF

clone size: -
V gene: TRBV5-1
D gene: TRBD2
J gene: TRBJ2-1
CDR3 DNA: TGCGCCAGCAGCTTGCCTAGCGGAAGGAACAATGAGCAGTTCTTC
CDR3 protein: CASSLPSGRNNEQFF

clone size: -
V gene: TRBV6-6
D gene: TRBD1
J gene: TRBJ2-7
CDR3 DNA: TGTGCCAGCAGTTACTTAACAGGGCAGGGGGTTAATGAGCAGTACTTC
CDR3 protein: CASSYLTGQGVNEQYF

clone size: -
V gene: TRBV5-5
D gene: -
J gene: TRBJ2-3
CDR3 DNA: TGTGCCAGCACCCAATCCCTAGCGACCCGCACAGATACGCAGTATTTT
CDR3 protein: CASTQSLATRTDTQYF

clone size: -
V gene: TRBV6-9
D gene: -
J gene: TRBJ2-5
CDR3 DNA: TGTGCCAGCAACCGCGTCGGGCAGGGCGGAAAGACCCAGTACTTC
CDR3 protein: CASNRVGQGGKTQYF

clone size: once
V gene: TRBV25-1
D gene: TRBD2
J gene: TRBJ2-5
CDR3 DNA: TGTGCCAGCAGTGAATATTTAGGCGGGAGGTCACGGACCCAGTACTTC
CDR3 protein: CASSEYLGGRSRTQYF

clone size: -
V gene: TRBV9
D gene: TRBD1
J gene: TRBJ1-2
CDR3 DNA: TGTGCCAGCACCCCTGACAGGGGGCTCTATGGCTACACCTTC
CDR3 protein: CASTPDRGLYGYTF

clone size: -
V gene: TRBV7-9
D gene: TRBD2
J gene: TRBJ2-1
CDR3 DNA: TGTGCCAGCAGCCGAAGCACGGGACTCCCGGGAGGGAATGAGCAGTTCTTC
CDR3 protein: CASSRSTGLPGGNEQFF

clone size: -
V gene: TRBV10-2
D gene: -
J gene: TRBJ1-2
CDR3 DNA: TGCGCCAGCAGTGAATTGTCCGACTCCTACTATGGCTACACCTTC
CDR3 protein: CASSELSDSYYGYTF

clone size: once
V gene: TRBV7-9
D gene: TRBD1
J gene: TRBJ2-2
CDR3 DNA: TGTGCCAGCAGCCCGGGACAGGACGAGCGGGAGCTGTTTTTT
CDR3 protein: CASSPGQDERELFF

clone size: once
V gene: TRBV5-4
D gene: TRBD1
J gene: TRBJ2-7
CDR3 DNA: TGTGCCAGCAGTCCGCCCCCGGGACAGGGGGCCTACGAGCAGTACTTC
CDR3 protein: CASSPPPGQGAYEQYF

clone size: -
V gene: TRBV18
D gene: -
J gene: TRBJ2-2
CDR3 DNA: TGTGCCAGCTCACCAGACGCCGGGGAGCTGTTTTTT
CDR3 protein: CASSPDAGELFF